Each of the 14 T cell receptor beta chains below was sequenced from the same sample in a study of blood T cell repertoires in COVID-19 (dated by TCRdb to the early 2020s). Libraries were built with the immunoSEQ multiplex PCR assay. TCRdb holds this immuneACCESS table with in-frame rearrangements only. Some clones are missing; in checked studies, unresolved V genes explain under half, and the rest has no known cause. This sample comprises about 390,000 clones, 85% to 90% of them detected only once. The top ten constitute approximately 9.3% of the sample. Sequenced sample: PBMCs or T cells enriched from blood (not recorded which). These receptors all stem from a woman between 50 and 59 years old who had recovered from COVID-19.

The chain carries TRBV19 and TRBJ1-3; D remains ambiguous. The CDR3 totals 15 residues. CDR1 LNHDA and CDR2 SQIVND come from the germline V gene (reference sequence). The V and J ends lost 3 bases and 0 bases respectively, with 9 bases between them. The CDR3 loop reads CASSMTGNSGNTIYF. The CDR3 DNA follows: TGTGCCAGTAGTATGACGGGAAACTCTGGAAACACCATATATTTT.

The chain has TRBV3-1 (or the pseudogene TRBV3-2) and TRBJ1-2, with 7 bases aligning to TRBD1. With 4 bases clipped from V and 2 bases from J, the junction kept 4 bases outside the gene matches. Germline-derived CDR1 and CDR2 are LGHDT and YNNKEL (reference sequence). The CDR3 has 14 residues. The CDR3 region has the DNA TGTGCCAGCAGCCTGACAGGGTCAAACTATGGCTACACCTTC. It translates to CASSLTGSNYGYTF.

The chain is built from TRBV6-5 and TRBJ1-1; D not certain. With 4 bases removed from V and 4 bases from J, the gap between germline ends came to 16 bases. CDR3 size: 15 residues. Germline V gene sequence: CDR1 MNHEY, CDR2 SVGAGI. CDR3 DNA: TGTGCCAGCAGTTCCCTCGGCAGCGGAACCACTGAAGCTTTCTTT. Residues: CASSSLGSGTTEAFF.

The sample holds one count of this clone. The CDR3 DNA follows: TGCGCCAGCAGCCCCGGTTGGGGCGGCTACACCTTC. Protein product: CASSPGWGGYTF. The rearrangement links TRBV5-1 to TRBJ1-2, with a possible D match to TRBD1 (5 bases). CDR1 and CDR2 (germline): SGHRS, YFSETQ. Trimming left V 4 bases short and J 8 bases short, with 12 bases between. The CDR3 covers 12 residues.

The chain links TRBV2 to TRBJ1-2; D not certain. From germline, CDR1 is SNHLY and CDR2 FYNNEI. The CDR3 contains 12 residues. Between the trimmed V and J ends, which lost 3 bases and 4 bases, there was a span of 6 bases. CDR3 sequence (DNA): TGTGCCAGCAGTGATGTTAGCTATGGCTACACCTTC. Translating it yields CASSDVSYGYTF.

The V and J genes are TRBV5-1 and TRBJ2-3; 9 nucleotides agree with TRBD1. This CDR3 is built from 16 residues. V dropped 4 bases and J dropped 3; count of bases not matched to a gene: 9. Germline assignment: CDR1 SGHRS and CDR2 YFSETQ. CDR3 DNA: TGCGCCAGCAGCACAGGGGGCGGGATGGTGACAGATACGCAGTATTTT. The encoded protein is CASSTGGGMVTDTQYF.

V gene TRBV27 combines with J gene TRBJ2-7, with a weak D call TRBD2 (5 bases). The germline V gene has CDR1 MNHEY and CDR2 SMNVEV (reference sequence). The V end lost 8 bases, the J end lost 5 bases, and 25 bases lay between the germline ends. The CDR3 totals 16 residues. CDR3 coding DNA: TGTGCCAGCCGACTCTCGAGAGGGCAGATCGGTCACGAGCAGTACTTC. Amino acids: CASRLSRGQIGHEQYF.

V is TRBV20-1 and J is TRBJ2-4, with D uncertain. CDR3 length: 12 residues. The V gene's germline CDR1 is DFQATT and CDR2 SNEGSKA (reference sequence). The germline V and J ends were trimmed by 3 bases and 9 bases, with 12 bases remaining between them. The CDR3 region is CSASPGSSIQYF. The CDR3 DNA reads TGCAGTGCTAGTCCGGGTTCGAGCATTCAGTACTTC.

The chain is built from TRBV11-2 and TRBJ2-7; 8 bases line up with TRBD2. Germline CDR1 SGHAT, CDR2 FQNNGV. V shed 1 base and J 2 bases; nucleotides not matched to a gene: 4. CDR3 length: 15 residues. The CDR3 DNA sequence: TGTGCCAGCAGCTTAGCCCTAGCGGGCCCCTACGAGCAGTACTTC. Amino acid sequence: CASSLALAGPYEQYF.

The V and J genes are TRBV7-2 and TRBJ1-5; D may be TRBD1 (5 bases). V dropped 1 base and J dropped 14 bases, with 12 bases sitting between them. Per the germline V gene, CDR1 is SGHTA and CDR2 is FQGNSA. This CDR3 comprises 12 residues. The CDR3 reads CASSLGQSQKHF. CDR3 DNA: TGTGCCAGCAGCTTAGGACAGTCCCAGAAGCATTTT. The full variable domain, completed using reference TRBV7-2 and TRBJ1-5, is GAGVSQSPSNKVTEKGKDVELRCDPISGHTALYWYRQSLGQGLEFLIYFQGNSAPDKSGLPSDRFSAERTGGSVSTLTIQRTQQEDSAVYLCASSLGQSQKHFGDGTRLSIL.

This chain links TRBV7-2 with TRBJ2-7; D gene ambiguous. V was pared by 1 base and J by 2 bases, with 6 bases between. CDR3 size: 13 residues. Germline loops: CDR1 SGHTA, CDR2 FQGNSA. The CDR3 DNA reads TGTGCCAGCAGCTTAGTCCAGGCCTACGAGCAGTACTTC. The encoded protein is CASSLVQAYEQYF.

This sequence joins TRBV6-5 and TRBJ1-5; maybe TRBD1 (5 bases). With 6 bases removed from V and 0 bases from J, the gap between germline ends came to 12 bases. Germline V gene data show CDR1 as MNHEY and CDR2 as SVGAGI. The CDR3 has 15 amino acids. As DNA, the CDR3 is TGTGCCAGCAGCGCGACAGCTATTAGCAATCAGCCCCAGCATTTT. As protein: CASSATAISNQPQHF.

The chain recombines TRBV19 with TRBJ2-2, with D possibly being TRBD2 (6 bases). With 6 bases removed from V and 7 bases from J, the gap between germline ends came to 18 bases. The germline V gene encodes CDR1 LNHDA and CDR2 SQIVND (reference sequence). This CDR3 has 15 residues. CDR3 loop: CASSQIGGRDGELFF. In DNA, the CDR3 is TGTGCCAGTAGCCAAATCGGGGGTAGGGACGGGGAGCTGTTTTTT.

This clone was seen once. CDR3 amino acids: CASSAYYREAGANVLTF. In DNA form, the CDR3 reads TGTGCCAGCAGTGCCTACTACCGGGAGGCCGGGGCCAACGTCCTGACTTTC. This chain links TRBV6-1 with TRBJ2-6; 7 positions match TRBD2. The CDR3 spans 17 residues. In germline, CDR1 is MNHNS, CDR2 SASEGT. The V gene end was trimmed by 4 bases and the J gene end by 4 bases; junction bases not matched to a gene: 10.